This entry describes one T cell receptor beta chain. These data originate in a study of patients and donors after allogeneic stem cell transplantation. Trimming took 2 bases from V and 8 from J; bases not matched to a gene: 9. CDR1 and CDR2 from the germline V gene are SGHNT and YYREEE (reference sequence). This CDR3 contains 15 residues. Each CDR3 protein gets one entry after TCRdb re-called the RT-PCR reads with MiXCR. The sample holds over 1,500 distinct CDR3 sequences, over 12% seen once. The chain carries TRBV5-4 and TRBJ1-2, with 10 nucleotides matching TRBD1. The clonotype was recovered from a human donor who was either an allogeneic HSCT recipient or a stem cell or donor lymphocyte infusion donor (not recorded which). It is not recorded whose cells these are; they may come from a transplant donor. Sequencing was done on a sample of blood, either unsorted or a sorted T cell fraction (not recorded which). CDR3 coding DNA: TGTGCCAGCAGCTTTGGGGACAGGGGTTCATTGGGCTACACCTTC. Its protein is CASSFGDRGSLGYTF.